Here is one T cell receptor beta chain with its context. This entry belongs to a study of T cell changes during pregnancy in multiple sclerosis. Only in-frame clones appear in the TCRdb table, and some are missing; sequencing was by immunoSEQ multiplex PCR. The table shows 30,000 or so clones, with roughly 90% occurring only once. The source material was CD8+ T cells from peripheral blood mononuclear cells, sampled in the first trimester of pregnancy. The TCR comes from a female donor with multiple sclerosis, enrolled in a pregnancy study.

The CDR3 loop reads CASSPNGNTIYF. CDR3 bases: TGTGCCAGCAGCCCCAATGGAAACACCATATATTTT. The chain combines TRBV7-9 with TRBJ1-3, with D hard to call. Trimming removed 5 bases from V and 3 bases from J, with 5 bases in between. This CDR3 contains 12 residues. Germline V CDR1 and CDR2: SEHNR, FQNEAQ (reference sequence).